This T cell receptor (beta chain) was recovered during a study of T cells after yellow fever vaccination. Production of TCR cDNA was by 5'RACE template switching, which also added a universal primer site and UMIs. A single record per CDR3 protein comes from TCRdb applying MiXCR to the 5' RACE reads. The repertoire holds around 350,000 distinct CDR3 sequences, around 10% seen once, with more than 15% in the top ten. In its sample, this clonotype was seen many times. Its cognate antigen is unknown. General study findings and limits: The booster response re-showed most primary clones: 96% CD4, around 90% CD8.

This CDR3 is 16 amino acids long. CDR1 LNHDA and CDR2 SQIVND come from the germline V gene (reference sequence). Trimming took off 5 bases at V and 0 bases at J, with 11 bases between the two ends. This clonotype originated in a man in his late teens or twenties who received the YFV17D yellow fever vaccine. The chain carries TRBV19 and TRBJ2-6, with D possibly TRBD2 on 5 matching bases. This specimen consisted of PBMCs, obtained on the day of the first yellow fever vaccination. The CDR3 sequence is CASSPRRDSGANVLTF. The CDR3 bases are TGTGCCAGTAGTCCCCGCCGGGACTCTGGGGCCAACGTCCTGACTTTC.